A single sample gave rise to the 18 T cell receptor beta chains below, sequenced in a study of blood T cell repertoires in COVID-19. The method was immunoSEQ multiplex PCR; TCRdb's version includes in-frame clones alone and lacks a portion of them. The data contain 400,000 or so clones, about 90% of them singletons. The sequencing input was PBMCs or T cells enriched from blood (not recorded which). These receptors were taken from a man aged 18 to 30 who had recovered from COVID-19.

The genes are TRBV7-2 and TRBJ1-1; 7 bases align to TRBD1. CDR1 is SGHTA and CDR2 is FQGNSA in the germline V gene. CDR3 length: 14 amino acids. Trimming removed 5 bases from V and 2 bases from J; junction bases left unmatched: 5. CDR3 coding DNA: TGTGCCAGCAGCCAGAGACAGGGTAACACTGAAGCTTTCTTT. Translating gives CASSQRQGNTEAFF. Drawing the rest from reference TRBV7-2 and TRBJ1-1, the complete variable domain is GAGVSQSPSNKVTEKGKDVELRCDPISGHTALYWYRQSLGQGLEFLIYFQGNSAPDKSGLPSDRFSAERTGGSVSTLTIQRTQQEDSAVYLCASSQRQGNTEAFFGQGTRLTVV.

The V and J genes are TRBV27 and TRBJ2-5, with 12 bases aligning to TRBD2. V was clipped by 5 bases and J by 4 bases; unmatched bases: 5. Germline CDR1 is MNHEY and CDR2 is SMNVEV (reference sequence). CDR3 size: 15 residues. CDR3 nucleotide sequence: TGTGCCAGCAGTAGGACTAGCGGGATAGTAGAGACCCAGTACTTC. Amino acids: CASSRTSGIVETQYF.

The rearrangement links TRBV11-3 to TRBJ2-5; 8 bases are a match to TRBD2. The CDR3 is 15 amino acids. Trimming at V came to 4 bases and at J to 3 bases, leaving 7 bases not matched to a gene. Germline V gene data show CDR1 as SGHNT and CDR2 as YENEEA. The chain's CDR3 is CASSSGLAGEETQYF. The CDR3 DNA sequence: TGTGCCAGCAGCTCCGGACTAGCCGGTGAAGAGACCCAGTACTTC. Based on the CDR3 plus reference TRBV11-3 and TRBJ2-5, the full variable domain is EAGVVQSPRYKIIEKKQPVAFWCNPISGHNTLYWYLQNLGQGPELLIRYENEEAVDDSQLPKDRFSAERLKGVDSTLKIQPAELGDSAVYLCASSSGLAGEETQYFGPGTRLLVL.

J is TRBJ2-3 and V is TRBV5-1; D possibly corresponds to TRBD1 (6 bases). The germline CDR1 and CDR2 sequences are SGHRS and YFSETQ. CDR3 size: 15 residues. Trimming removed 2 bases from V and 1 base from J, with 11 bases in between. This chain's CDR3 is CASSLWGRGTDTQYF. The CDR3 DNA reads as TGCGCCAGCAGCTTATGGGGGCGAGGCACAGATACGCAGTATTTT.

The rearrangement links TRBV7-2 to TRBJ2-1, with 10 bases identical to TRBD2. After removal of 2 bases from V and 1 base from J, the junction contained 2 bases not matched to a gene. CDR1 and CDR2 from the germline V gene are SGHTA and FQGNSA. The CDR3 runs 16 residues. CDR3 residues: CASSLLAGVSYNEQFF. Here the CDR3 DNA reads TGTGCCAGCAGCTTACTAGCGGGAGTATCCTACAATGAGCAGTTCTTC.

J is TRBJ1-1 and V is TRBV28; D not resolved. This CDR3 is built from 11 residues. Germline V gene lookup returns CDR1 MDHEN and CDR2 SYDVKM. Trimming took off 6 bases at V and 8 bases at J, with 10 bases between the two ends. DNA for the CDR3: TGTGCCAGCAGCTCCCCCGTGGAAGCTTTCTTT. This codes for CASSSPVEAFF. Variable domain in full (rest from reference TRBV28 and TRBJ1-1): DVKVTQSSRYLVKRTGEKVFLECVQDMDHENMFWYRQDPGLGLRLIYFSYDVKMKEKGDIPEGYSVSREKKERFSLILESASTNQTSMYLCASSSPVEAFFGQGTRLTVV.

CDR3 region: CASSSDRGSNEKLFF. The CDR3 DNA reads as TGTGCCAGCAGCTCGGACAGGGGATCTAATGAAAAACTGTTTTTT. The chain links TRBV7-9 to TRBJ1-4; 9 bases line up with TRBD1. The germline V gene encodes CDR1 SEHNR and CDR2 FQNEAQ (reference sequence). Trimming at V came to 4 bases and at J to 3 bases, leaving 3 bases not matched to a gene. This CDR3 region has 15 residues.

The chain's CDR3 is CASTSSSDGEHKEAFF. DNA of the CDR3: TGTGCCAGCACCTCGTCCTCAGACGGGGAACACAAGGAAGCTTTCTTT. The chain has TRBV21-1 and TRBJ1-1. TRBV21-1 is listed as a pseudogene. There are 16 residues in the CDR3.

The V and J genes are TRBV2 and TRBJ2-7, with D perhaps matching TRBD2 (6 bases). The germline gives CDR1 SNHLY, CDR2 FYNNEI. CDR3 length equals 13 residues. Between the trimmed V and J ends, which lost 7 bases and 3 bases, there was a span of 13 bases. CDR3 amino acids: CASNRGTVYEQYF. For the CDR3, the DNA is TGTGCCAGCAATCGGGGGACGGTCTACGAGCAGTACTTC.

The chain uses TRBV10-2 and TRBJ1-1, with a weak D call TRBD1 (5 bases). CDR3 length: 15 residues. V gave up 3 bases and J gave up 1 base, with 12 bases separating them. Germline V CDR1 and CDR2: WSHSY, SAAADI. The CDR3 here is CASSEPQETNTEAFF. In DNA form, the CDR3 reads TGCGCCAGCAGTGAACCACAGGAGACGAACACTGAAGCTTTCTTT.

V usage is TRBV23-1 and J usage is TRBJ1-5; D gene uncertain. TRBV23-1 is an ORF, and what it does is uncertain. This CDR3 has 16 residues. Deletions cut 4 bases from V and 7 bases from J, with 20 bases between. CDR3 loop: CASSPLPGVRPQPQHF. Written as DNA, the CDR3 is TGCGCCAGCAGTCCCCTCCCGGGTGTCCGACCCCAGCCCCAGCATTTT.

The chain carries TRBV20-1 and TRBJ1-2, with unresolved D. Deletions cut 1 base from V and 7 bases from J, with 7 bases between. CDR1 and CDR2 from the germline V gene are DFQATT and SNEGSKA (reference sequence). The CDR3 sequence is 11 residues long. CDR3 sequence: CSARVGLGYTF. In DNA, the CDR3 is TGCAGTGCTAGAGTGGGCCTTGGCTACACCTTC.

This chain connects TRBV11-2 to TRBJ1-1; 7 bases fit TRBD1. Germline V lookup: CDR1 SGHAT, CDR2 FQNNGV. Trimming cost V 5 bases and J 11 bases; bases outside gene matches: 14. There are 14 residues in the CDR3. As DNA, the CDR3 is TGTGCCAGCAGCCCAGGGGGACCCGGGTTGTTTGCTTTCTTT. This sequence encodes CASSPGGPGLFAFF.

J is TRBJ2-1 and V is TRBV6-1; weak D call: TRBD2 (5 bases). This CDR3 has 11 residues. Germline loops: CDR1 MNHNS, CDR2 SASEGT. The V and J ends lost 2 bases and 15 bases respectively, with 11 bases between them. This CDR3 reads CASSEPAGLFF. In DNA, the CDR3 is TGTGCCAGCAGTGAACCGGCGGGTCTGTTCTTC.

The V and J genes are TRBV4-2 and TRBJ2-3, with D maybe TRBD2 (6 bases). The CDR3 spans 16 residues. Trimming removed 0 bases from V and 6 bases from J, with 16 bases in between. CDR1 and CDR2 from the germline V gene are LGHNA and YNFKEQ. CDR3 loop: CASSQDGSGGWDTQYF. The CDR3 bases are TGTGCCAGCAGCCAAGATGGTAGCGGAGGATGGGATACGCAGTATTTT.

The V gene is TRBV3-1 (or the pseudogene TRBV3-2), the J gene TRBJ1-2; D not certain. V was pared by 1 base and J by 6 bases, with 6 bases between. Looked up from germline, CDR1 is LGHDT and CDR2 is YNNKEL (reference sequence). This CDR3 comprises 12 residues. CDR3 region: CASSQGGNGYTF. CDR3 coding DNA: TGTGCCAGCAGCCAAGGAGGGAATGGCTACACCTTC.

The chain recombines TRBV27 with TRBJ1-6, with D perhaps TRBD1 (6 bases). CDR1 and CDR2 (germline): MNHEY, SMNVEV (reference sequence). The CDR3 loop spans 14 amino acids. Trimming cost V 0 bases and J 10 bases, with 10 bases left between them. CDR3 amino acids: CASSLSAGVSPLHF. The CDR3 DNA sequence: TGTGCCAGCAGTTTATCAGCAGGGGTGTCACCCCTCCACTTT.

The V and J genes are TRBV6-1 and TRBJ2-1, with a weak D call TRBD1 (6 bases). The length of the CDR3 is 14 residues. V lost 2 bases and J 9 bases, leaving 14 bases between the germline ends. The germline gives CDR1 MNHNS, CDR2 SASEGT. CDR3 in DNA: TGTGCCAGCAGTGAACGTGCGGAAGGGGGTGAGCAGTTCTTC. It translates to CASSERAEGGEQFF.